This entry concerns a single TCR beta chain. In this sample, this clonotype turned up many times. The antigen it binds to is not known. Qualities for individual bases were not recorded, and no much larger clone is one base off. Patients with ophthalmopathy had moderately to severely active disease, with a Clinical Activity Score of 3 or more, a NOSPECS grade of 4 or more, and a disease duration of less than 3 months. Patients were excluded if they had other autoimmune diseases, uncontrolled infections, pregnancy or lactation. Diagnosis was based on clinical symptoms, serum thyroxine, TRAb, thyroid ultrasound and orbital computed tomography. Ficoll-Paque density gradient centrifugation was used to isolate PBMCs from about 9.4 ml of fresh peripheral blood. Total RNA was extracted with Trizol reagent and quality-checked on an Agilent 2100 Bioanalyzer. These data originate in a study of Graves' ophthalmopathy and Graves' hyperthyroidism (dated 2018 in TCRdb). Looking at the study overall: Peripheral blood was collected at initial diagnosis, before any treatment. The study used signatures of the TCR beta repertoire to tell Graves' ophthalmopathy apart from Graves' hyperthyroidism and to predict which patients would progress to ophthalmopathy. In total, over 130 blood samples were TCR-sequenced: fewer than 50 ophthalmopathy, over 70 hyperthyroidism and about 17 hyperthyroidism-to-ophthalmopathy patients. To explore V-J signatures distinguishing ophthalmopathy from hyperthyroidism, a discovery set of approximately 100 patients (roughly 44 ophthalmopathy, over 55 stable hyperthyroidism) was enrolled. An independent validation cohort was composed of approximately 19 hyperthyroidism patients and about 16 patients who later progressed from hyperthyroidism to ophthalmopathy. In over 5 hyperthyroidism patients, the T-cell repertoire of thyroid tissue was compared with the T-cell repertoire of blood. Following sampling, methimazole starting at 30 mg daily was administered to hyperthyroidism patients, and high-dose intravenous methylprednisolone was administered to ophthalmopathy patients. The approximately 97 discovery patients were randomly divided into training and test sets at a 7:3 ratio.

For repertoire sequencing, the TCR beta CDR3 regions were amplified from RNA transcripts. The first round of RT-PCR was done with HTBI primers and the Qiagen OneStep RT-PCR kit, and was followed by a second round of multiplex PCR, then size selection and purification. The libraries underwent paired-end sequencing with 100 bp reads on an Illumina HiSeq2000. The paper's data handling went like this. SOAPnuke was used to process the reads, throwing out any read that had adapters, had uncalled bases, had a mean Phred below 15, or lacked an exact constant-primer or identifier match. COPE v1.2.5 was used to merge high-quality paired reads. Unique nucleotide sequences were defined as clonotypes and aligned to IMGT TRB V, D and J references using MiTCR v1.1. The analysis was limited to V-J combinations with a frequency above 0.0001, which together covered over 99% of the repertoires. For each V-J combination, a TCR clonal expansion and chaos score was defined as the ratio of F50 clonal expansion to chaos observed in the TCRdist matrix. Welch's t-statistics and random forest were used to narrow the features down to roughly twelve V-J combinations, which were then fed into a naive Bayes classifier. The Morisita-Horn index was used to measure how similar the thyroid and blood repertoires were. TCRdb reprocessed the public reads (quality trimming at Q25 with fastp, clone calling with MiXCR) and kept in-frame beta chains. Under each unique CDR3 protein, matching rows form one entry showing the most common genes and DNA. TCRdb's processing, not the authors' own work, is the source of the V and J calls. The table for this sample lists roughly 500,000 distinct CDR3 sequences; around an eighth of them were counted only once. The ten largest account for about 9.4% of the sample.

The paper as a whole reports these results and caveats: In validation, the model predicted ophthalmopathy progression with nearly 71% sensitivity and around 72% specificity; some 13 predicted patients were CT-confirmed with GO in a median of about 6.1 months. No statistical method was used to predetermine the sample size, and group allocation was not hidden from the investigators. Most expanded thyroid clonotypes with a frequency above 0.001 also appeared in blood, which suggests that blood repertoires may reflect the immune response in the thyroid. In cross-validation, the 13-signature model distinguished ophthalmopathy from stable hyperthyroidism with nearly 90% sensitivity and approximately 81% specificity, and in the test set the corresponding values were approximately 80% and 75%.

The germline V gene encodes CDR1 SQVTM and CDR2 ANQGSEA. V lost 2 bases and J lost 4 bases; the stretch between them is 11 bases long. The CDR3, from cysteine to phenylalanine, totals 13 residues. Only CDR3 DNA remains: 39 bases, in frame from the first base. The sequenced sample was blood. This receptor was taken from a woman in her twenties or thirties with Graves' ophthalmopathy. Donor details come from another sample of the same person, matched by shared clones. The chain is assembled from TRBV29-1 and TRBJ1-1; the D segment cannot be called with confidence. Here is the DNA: TGCAGCGTTGAAAAGGGTTGGGGCACTGAAGCTTTCTTT. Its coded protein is CSVEKGWGTEAFF.